One sample yielded the 22 T cell receptor beta chains listed below, sequenced in a study of cytomegalovirus exposure and HLA in healthy donors. The assay was immunoSEQ multiplex PCR, and TCRdb's table has in-frame clones only and misses some. The sample has about 130,000 clones, over 80% seen once. The source material was PBMCs. These receptors all stem from a woman aged 30 to 39 in good health and CMV-seropositive.

The V call is TRBV6-5, the J call TRBJ1-2; 7 nucleotides line up with TRBD1. V shed 4 bases and J 7 bases; nucleotides not matched to a gene: 3. The CDR3 spans 12 residues. Germline V gene sequence: CDR1 MNHEY, CDR2 SVGAGI. DNA of the CDR3: TGTGCCAGCAGTTCCCGACAGGGTGGCTACACCTTC. Protein sequence: CASSSRQGGYTF.

The rearrangement joins TRBV11-2 to TRBJ2-1; 9 bases agree with TRBD2. Germline CDR1 is SGHAT and CDR2 is FQNNGV. There are 16 residues in the CDR3. V dropped 0 bases and J dropped 4; count of bases not matched to a gene: 4. The CDR3 sequence: CASSLDVRGGYNEQFF. The DNA for the CDR3 is TGTGCCAGCAGCTTAGACGTGCGGGGGGGGTACAATGAGCAGTTCTTC.

The V gene is TRBV4-1, the J gene TRBJ2-7; D may be TRBD2 (6 bases). CDR3 length: 16 amino acids. CDR1 and CDR2 from the germline V gene are MGHRA and YSYEKL. The V end was cut by 4 bases, the J end by 3 bases, with 19 bases between. CDR3 DNA sequence: TGCGCCAGCAGCCCCGCGGCGGGACGGAGAGTCTACGAGCAGTACTTC. Encoded protein: CASSPAAGRRVYEQYF.

A single count supports this clone. The chain uses TRBV11-1 and TRBJ2-7; 12 bases fit TRBD2. Germline CDR1 reads SGHAT; CDR2 reads FQDESV (reference sequence). The V and J ends lost 2 bases and 2 bases, in that order; junction bases with no gene match: 4. This CDR3 is built from 16 residues. The CDR3 sequence is CASSLTRTSGTYEQYF. The CDR3 DNA reads TGTGCCAGCAGCTTAACTCGGACTAGCGGGACCTACGAGCAGTACTTC.

The gene calls are TRBV27 and TRBJ2-7; D ambiguous. This CDR3 region has 11 residues. V was pared by 10 bases and J by 0 bases, with 7 bases between. CDR1 is MNHEY and CDR2 is SMNVEV in the germline V gene (reference sequence). The CDR3 DNA is TGTGCCACCTCAGGCTCCTACGAGCAGTACTTC. Its translation: CATSGSYEQYF.

The CDR3 sequence is CASSQSGLRSYNEQFF. In nucleotides, the CDR3 is TGCGCCAGCAGCCAATCGGGACTACGCTCCTACAATGAGCAGTTCTTC. V is TRBV4-1 and J is TRBJ2-1; TRBD2 matches 7 bases. In germline, CDR1 is MGHRA, CDR2 YSYEKL. CDR3 length: 16 residues. V dropped 2 bases and J dropped 0; count of bases not matched to a gene: 4.

The J gene is TRBJ2-7, the V gene TRBV7-9; 7 bases map to TRBD2. The CDR3 spans 12 residues. V was pared by 10 bases and J by 3 bases, with 6 bases of the junction left unmatched. Germline V lookup: CDR1 SEHNR, CDR2 FQNEAQ (reference sequence). In nucleotides, the CDR3 is TGTGCCACAGCGGGGAACAGCTACGAGCAGTACTTC. Its translation: CATAGNSYEQYF.

The rearrangement joins TRBV6-1 to TRBJ1-2; 8 bases fit TRBD1. Germline-derived CDR1 and CDR2 are MNHNS and SASEGT. The trim removed 1 base at V and 3 bases at J, leaving 4 bases unmatched. The CDR3 covers 15 residues. DNA of the CDR3: TGTGCCAGCAGTGAAGAGGACAGGGACTACTATGGCTACACCTTC. Protein sequence: CASSEEDRDYYGYTF.

The rearrangement links TRBV7-8 to TRBJ2-7, with D uncertain. Trimming took off 1 base at V and 7 bases at J, with 11 bases between the two ends. The CDR3 contains 13 residues. Germline-derived CDR1 and CDR2 are SGHVS and FQNEAQ. The CDR3 DNA reads TGTGCCAGCAGCTTAGGGTCAGCAGGAGAGCAGTACTTC. Translated, it gives CASSLGSAGEQYF.

The chain combines TRBV15 with TRBJ1-2; D remains ambiguous. Germline V gives CDR1 LNHNV, CDR2 YYDKDF (reference sequence). V was shortened by 2 bases and J by 1 base, with 14 bases between the two germline ends. The CDR3 extends over 16 amino acids. The chain's CDR3 is CATSRTEAVFNYGYTF. In DNA, the CDR3 is TGTGCCACCAGCAGAACCGAGGCAGTCTTTAACTATGGCTACACCTTC.

The J gene is TRBJ2-5, the V gene TRBV5-1, with TRBD2 identical over 8 bases. The CDR3 consists of 16 residues. The germline V gene has CDR1 SGHRS and CDR2 YFSETQ. V lost 1 base, J lost 5 bases, and 10 bases stayed unmatched. CDR3 loop: CASSLRGGLAGETQYF. The CDR3 bases are TGCGCCAGCAGCTTGCGAGGGGGGCTAGCGGGTGAGACCCAGTACTTC.

V and J are TRBV5-1 and TRBJ2-7; TRBD2 aligns across 12 bases. CDR1 and CDR2 from the germline V gene are SGHRS and YFSETQ. V trimming: 0 bases; J trimming: 5 bases; junction bases outside the gene matches: 6. The CDR3 covers 16 residues. CDR3 sequence reads: CASSLEPSGGANEQYF. The CDR3 nucleotides read TGCGCCAGCAGCTTGGAACCTAGCGGGGGGGCAAACGAGCAGTACTTC. Using reference TRBV5-1 and TRBJ2-7 for the parts outside the CDR3, the full variable domain is KAGVTQTPRYLIKTRGQQVTLSCSPISGHRSVSWYQQTPGQGLQFLFEYFSETQRNKGNFPGRFSGRQFSNSRSEMNVSTLELGDSALYLCASSLEPSGGANEQYFGPGTRLTVT.

The chain's CDR3 is CASSPRTGDLRDEQYF. The CDR3 DNA sequence: TGTGCCAGTAGCCCCAGGACGGGGGACCTTAGGGACGAGCAGTACTTC. This chain links TRBV19 with TRBJ2-7; D perhaps matches TRBD2 (6 bases). The CDR3 runs to 16 residues. The V and J ends lost 6 bases and 5 bases respectively, with 23 bases between them. Germline loops: CDR1 LNHDA, CDR2 SQIVND (reference sequence).

This clone was found a few times. V gene TRBV4-1 combines with J gene TRBJ2-1, with TRBD2 matching over 10 bases. The V gene end was trimmed by 0 bases and the J gene end by 9 bases; junction bases not matched to a gene: 8. Germline V gene sequence: CDR1 MGHRA, CDR2 YSYEKL. The CDR3 has 16 amino acids. The CDR3 DNA is TGCGCCAGCAGCCAAGACCCGGGACTAGCGTCTGGTGAGCAGTTCTTC. Encoded protein: CASSQDPGLASGEQFF.

J is TRBJ2-2 and V is TRBV5-1, with 8 bases identical to TRBD1. Germline V gives CDR1 SGHRS, CDR2 YFSETQ. The junction had 2 bases not matched to a gene; V was cut back by 3 bases and J by 4 bases. The length of the CDR3 is 14 residues. CDR3 sequence: CASSYTGGTGELFF. The CDR3 bases are TGCGCCAGCAGCTATACAGGGGGCACCGGGGAGCTGTTTTTT.

The gene calls are TRBV18 and TRBJ1-1; a weak D match, TRBD1 (6 bases). From germline, CDR1 is KGHSH and CDR2 LQKENI. V was shortened by 2 bases and J by 1 base, with 11 bases between the two germline ends. There are 15 residues in the CDR3. Here the CDR3 reads CASSPGTPRNTEAFF. In nucleotides, the CDR3 is TGTGCCAGCTCACCAGGGACACCCCGGAACACTGAAGCTTTCTTT.

V gene TRBV18 combines with J gene TRBJ2-7; maybe TRBD2 (5 bases). Germline CDR1 and CDR2: KGHSH and LQKENI. This CDR3 region has 16 residues. Trimming took 3 bases from V and 4 from J, leaving 19 bases between them. The CDR3 protein is CASSPPGSERVYEQYF. The DNA for the CDR3 is TGTGCCAGCTCACCCCCGGGAAGTGAAAGGGTGTACGAGCAGTACTTC. Full variable domain (outside the CDR3, taken from reference TRBV18 and TRBJ2-7): NAGVMQNPRHLVRRRGQEARLRCSPMKGHSHVYWYRQLPEEGLKFMVYLQKENIIDESGMPKERFSAEFPKEGPSILRIQQVVRGDSAAYFCASSPPGSERVYEQYFGPGTRLTVT.

This sequence joins TRBV18 and TRBJ2-7; D possibly corresponds to TRBD2 (5 bases). Germline V gene data show CDR1 as KGHSH and CDR2 as LQKENI. Trimming stripped 1 base from V and 5 bases from J, with 12 bases between. This CDR3 contains 14 residues. CDR3 sequence (DNA): TGTGCCAGCTCACCACAAACAACTAGTAACGAGCAGTACTTC. Encoded protein: CASSPQTTSNEQYF.

The chain joins TRBV7-6 to TRBJ2-2; no clear D. CDR1 and CDR2 from the germline V gene are SGHVS and FNYEAQ. CDR3 size: 16 residues. Deletions cut 2 bases from V and 1 base from J, with 11 bases between. The CDR3 bases are TGTGCCAGCAGCTTAATGAGGATCCGGAACACCGGGGAGCTGTTTTTT. Translation: CASSLMRIRNTGELFF.

A note on this clone: A read error may account for a junction end that differs from germline. The J gene is TRBJ2-7, the V gene TRBV7-7, with a tentative D call TRBD2 (6 bases). The CDR3 spans 14 residues. Germline-derived CDR1 and CDR2 are SSHAT and FNYEAQ (reference sequence). The CDR3 is CASSPAGGSTEQYF. The CDR3 DNA reads as TGTGCTAGCAGCCCCGCAGGAGGGTCGACCGAGCAGTACTTC.

This clone is a singleton in its sample. This chain uses TRBV5-1 with TRBJ1-2, with a weak D call TRBD1 (6 bases). Trimming cost V 9 bases and J 4 bases, with 16 bases left between them. The CDR3 has 13 residues. The germline gives CDR1 SGHRS, CDR2 YFSETQ. CDR3 protein: CATTAGGGYGYTF. The CDR3 coding sequence is TGCGCCACTACGGCGGGGGGCGGCTATGGCTACACCTTC.

The chain carries TRBV27 and TRBJ2-1, with TRBD1 matching 7 bases. V gave up 6 bases and J gave up 2 bases; unmatched junction bases: 4. Germline values: CDR1 MNHEY, CDR2 SMNVEV (reference sequence). The CDR3 sequence is 14 residues long. This CDR3 is CASRYRGTYNEQFF. The DNA for the CDR3 is TGTGCCAGCAGATACAGGGGAACCTACAATGAGCAGTTCTTC.